This TCR beta chain was recovered during a study of graft-versus-host responses after intestinal transplantation. Germline assignment: CDR1 KGHSH and CDR2 LQKENI. The CDR3 has 17 residues. J gave up 1 base and V 6 bases, and 4 bases lay outside the gene matches. TCRdb's copy holds only in-frame clones and misses some; the assay was immunoSEQ multiplex PCR. Of around 96,000 clones listed, approximately 90% are singletons. A word on this clone: The antigen remains undetermined.

The TCR originated in a human donor who received an intestinal transplant. The chain recombines TRBV18 with TRBJ2-6, with 12 bases that match TRBD1. The source was unstimulated CD4+ T cells sorted from spleen or lymph node cells, collected before intestinal transplant. The chain's CDR3 is CASSPGQGASGANVLTF. The DNA of the CDR3 is TGTGCCAGCTCCCCGGGACAGGGGGCGTCTGGGGCCAACGTCCTGACTTTC.